This T cell receptor (beta chain) was sequenced for a study of T cell responses to AZD1222 COVID-19 vaccine. Some clones are missing from TCRdb's copy, which holds only in-frame ones; the method was immunoSEQ multiplex PCR. The repertoire consists of approximately 100,000 clones, with approximately 87% occurring once and the leading ten covering 12%. The sequence was obtained from an adult in good health. The sample was peripheral blood, taken on day 0 of AZD1222 vaccination.

Here the CDR3 reads CASSTGGVGPYNEQFF. CDR3 nucleotide sequence: TGCGCCAGCAGTACGGGGGGAGTCGGCCCATACAATGAGCAGTTCTTC. The chain recombines TRBV5-1 with TRBJ2-1, with TRBD2 identical over 7 bases. Unmatched junction bases numbered 12, after V lost 5 bases and J lost 4 bases. Germline CDR1 and CDR2: SGHRS and YFSETQ. CDR3 size: 16 residues.